This TCR beta chain was documented in a study of spatial heterogeneity in lung cancer. Study details: The study consistently detected more beta-chain than alpha-chain sequences. Correlation of TCR transcript counts in tumor regions with a T cell module score from matched bulk RNA-seq was strong. The study, taken as a whole, reports: Tracking of tumor mutation counts was seen in expanded intratumoral alpha and beta TCR counts.

The time point denotes: sample taken at primary tumor resection. TCRdb re-analysed the 5' RACE reads in MiXCR, keeping a single row per CDR3 protein. The sample records approximately 94,000 distinct CDR3 sequences, 4.4% being singletons. The V gene's germline CDR1 is MNHEY and CDR2 SVGAGI. This CDR3 contains 11 residues. Between the trimmed V and J ends, which lost 6 bases and 5 bases, there was a span of 8 bases. This clonotype was counted many times. Its antigen remains unknown. The source was lung tumor tissue, collected at surgery. The receptor comes from a male donor with early-stage non-small cell lung cancer. The chain joins TRBV6-5 to TRBJ2-7; D possibly corresponds to TRBD2 (5 bases). The CDR3 reads CASSKEDEQYF. The CDR3 DNA follows: TGTGCCAGCAGCAAGGAGGACGAGCAGTACTTC.